Below are 12 T cell receptor beta chains sequenced from a single sample in a study of post-analysis software for immune sequencing data. Overall study results and limits: TRBV segments more frequent in patients than in controls numbered several and included TRBV5-6, TRBV5-1 and TRBV20-1.

No antigen is known for these receptors. TCR beta libraries were prepared from cDNA with unique molecular identifiers. TCRdb independently ran MiXCR on the PCR reads; one entry per CDR3 protein. The sample records 650,000 to 850,000 distinct CDR3 sequences, about half being singletons. Sequenced material: blood. These receptors were collected from a girl between 10 and 17 years old with multiple sclerosis.

The V and J genes are TRBV11-2 and TRBJ1-2; TRBD1 matches at 8 bases. Per the germline V gene, CDR1 is SGHAT and CDR2 is FQNNGV. V lost 5 bases, J lost 1 base, and 6 bases stayed unmatched. The CDR3 is made up of 15 amino acids. The CDR3 nucleotides read TGTGCCAGCAGCGGAAAGGACAGGGATAACTATGGCTACACCTTC. Protein sequence: CASSGKDRDNYGYTF.

The genes are TRBV5-1 and TRBJ2-7; the D gene is possibly TRBD1 (5 bases). Trimming stripped 4 bases from V and 4 bases from J, with 15 bases between. This CDR3 has 14 residues. CDR1 is SGHRS and CDR2 is YFSETQ in the germline V gene. The CDR3: CASSPPHRGYEQYF. Written as DNA, the CDR3 is TGCGCCAGCAGCCCCCCCCATAGGGGATACGAGCAGTACTTC.

This chain connects TRBV9 to TRBJ2-6; D gene ambiguous. Per the germline V gene, CDR1 is SGDLS and CDR2 is YYNGEE. The CDR3 runs to 17 residues. Trimming removed 4 bases from V and 0 bases from J, with 14 bases in between. The CDR3 region has the DNA TGTGCCAGCAGCTCCGCCATCACTCGCTCTGGGGCCAACGTCCTGACTTTC. Protein: CASSSAITRSGANVLTF. Drawing the rest from reference TRBV9 and TRBJ2-6, the complete variable domain is DSGVTQTPKHLITATGQRVTLRCSPRSGDLSVYWYQQSLDQGLQFLIQYYNGEERAKGNILERFSAQQFPDLHSELNLSSLELGDSALYFCASSSAITRSGANVLTFGAGSRLTVL.

The J gene is TRBJ2-3, the V gene TRBV6-5; D is perhaps TRBD1 or TRBD2 (5 bases each). V was trimmed by 7 bases and J by 2 bases, leaving 10 bases between them. The CDR3 has 13 amino acids. Germline V gene lookup returns CDR1 MNHEY and CDR2 SVGAGI. The CDR3 spells CASKRGFTDTQYF. In DNA, the CDR3 is TGTGCCAGCAAGAGGGGATTCACAGATACGCAGTATTTT.

This clonotype occurred a few times. The chain recombines TRBV9 with TRBJ1-2; D uncertain. CDR1 SGDLS and CDR2 YYNGEE come from the germline V gene. This CDR3 has 15 residues. V was trimmed by 4 bases and J by 7 bases, leaving 20 bases between them. CDR3: CASSFSPEGLGGYTF. The DNA of the CDR3 is TGTGCCAGCAGCTTCTCCCCGGAGGGCCTAGGTGGCTACACCTTC.

The rearrangement joins TRBV20-1 to TRBJ2-4, with 7 bases identical to TRBD2. Germline V gene lookup returns CDR1 DFQATT and CDR2 SNEGSKA (reference sequence). J gave up 12 bases and V 5 bases, and 4 bases lay outside the gene matches. The CDR3 runs to 10 residues. This CDR3 is CSAGLGHQYF. The CDR3, as DNA: TGCAGTGCTGGACTAGGCCATCAGTACTTC.

The CDR3 DNA reads TGTGCCAGCAGCCCGCGGGACGCCACCTGCGAGCAGTACTTC. Residues: CASSPRDATCEQYF. J is TRBJ2-5 and V is TRBV9, with a possible D match to TRBD2 (6 bases). Matching the DNA end better, TRBJ2-7 makes the J call doubtful. The CDR3 spans 14 residues. The germline gives CDR1 SGDLS, CDR2 YYNGEE.

This chain joins TRBV4-1 and TRBJ1-1; perhaps TRBD1 as D (5 bases). The germline V and J ends were trimmed by 0 bases and 1 base, with 12 bases remaining between them. Germline CDR1 reads MGHRA; CDR2 reads YSYEKL. The CDR3 extends over 16 amino acids. CDR3 loop: CASSQEKGWGNTEAFF. The DNA for the CDR3 is TGCGCCAGCAGCCAAGAGAAGGGGTGGGGGAACACTGAAGCTTTCTTT.

This rearrangement joins TRBV28 to TRBJ2-7; 14 nucleotides align to TRBD2. V trimming: 5 bases; J trimming: 5 bases; junction bases outside the gene matches: 11. The CDR3 spans 17 residues. The germline V gene encodes CDR1 MDHEN and CDR2 SYDVKM. The CDR3 DNA is TGTGCCAGCAGTACCCCGGGACTAGCGGGAGCTAAGGACGAGCAGTACTTC. This codes for CASSTPGLAGAKDEQYF.

The V gene is TRBV20-1, the J gene TRBJ2-7; D might be TRBD1 (5 bases). The DNA end lines up better with TRBJ2-3; the J call may be wrong. The germline V gene encodes CDR1 DFQATT and CDR2 SNEGSKA (reference sequence). The CDR3 loop spans 14 amino acids. CDR3 protein: CSASLSGNSYEQYF. The CDR3, as DNA: TGCAGTGCTAGTTTATCAGGGAACTCCTACGAGCAGTATTTT.

The chain recombines TRBV6-5 with TRBJ2-7; TRBD2 agrees at 14 bases. Germline lookup yields CDR1 MNHEY and CDR2 SVGAGI. The CDR3 sequence is 15 residues long. V lost 4 bases to trimming and J lost 7 bases; unmatched junction nucleotides: 6. The CDR3 DNA sequence: TGTGCCAGCAGTTCCCCGCGGACTAGCGGGAGGGAGCAGTACTTC. Translation: CASSSPRTSGREQYF.

In its sample, this clonotype was seen a few times. V usage is TRBV15 and J usage is TRBJ2-5; 8 nucleotides line up with TRBD2. This CDR3 is 17 amino acids long. Per the germline V gene, CDR1 is LNHNV and CDR2 is YYDKDF (reference sequence). V lost 0 bases and J lost 4; bases outside the gene matches: 10. CDR3 amino acids: CATSRDSLGLAGETQYF. CDR3 nucleotides: TGTGCCACCAGCAGAGATAGTCTTGGGCTAGCGGGAGAGACCCAGTACTTC.